One and the same sample provided the 20 T cell receptor beta chains below, sequenced in a study of blood T cell repertoires in COVID-19. The method was immunoSEQ multiplex PCR; TCRdb's version includes in-frame clones alone and lacks a portion of them. The sample consists of about 81,000 clones, 88% of them appearing once. Sequencing used peripheral blood. These receptor sequences come from a man in his 70s with acute or convalescent COVID-19.

The V gene is TRBV28, the J gene TRBJ1-1; D might be TRBD1 (6 bases). This CDR3 region has 14 residues. Germline V CDR1 and CDR2: MDHEN, SYDVKM. Between the trimmed V and J ends, which lost 1 base and 4 bases, there was a span of 10 bases. DNA of the CDR3: TGTGCCAGCAGTTTATTTACCAGGGGCACTGAAGCTTTCTTT. Translated: CASSLFTRGTEAFF.

The chain recombines TRBV15 with TRBJ2-3, with D perhaps matching TRBD2 (5 bases). This CDR3 is 13 amino acids long. V was trimmed by 1 base and J by 6 bases, leaving 8 bases between them. Germline CDR1 LNHNV, CDR2 YYDKDF (reference sequence). The CDR3 nucleotides are TGTGCCACCAGCAGAGTTCGAGGGGATACGCAGTATTTT. It specifies CATSRVRGDTQYF.

The chain combines TRBV20-1 with TRBJ2-2; 12 nucleotides align to TRBD2. CDR3 length: 17 residues. Germline values: CDR1 DFQATT, CDR2 SNEGSKA (reference sequence). V trimming: 3 bases; J trimming: 5 bases; junction bases outside the gene matches: 10. In DNA, the CDR3 is TGCAGTGCTAGTAGGGGGCTAGCGGGAGGGCCAACCGGGGAGCTGTTTTTT. Amino acids: CSASRGLAGGPTGELFF.

The chain employs TRBV5-1 and TRBJ1-3; tentatively, D is TRBD1 (6 bases). The CDR3 has 15 residues. CDR1 is SGHRS, CDR2 YFSETQ, per germline. Trimming removed 4 bases from V and 2 bases from J, with 13 bases in between. CDR3 sequence reads: CASSIGTPPGNTIYF. The CDR3 bases are TGCGCCAGCAGCATAGGGACACCCCCTGGAAACACCATATATTTT.

The chain is built from TRBV11-2 and TRBJ2-7, with TRBD2 matching over 13 bases. Germline V gives CDR1 SGHAT, CDR2 FQNNGV. The ends lost 2 bases at V and 3 bases at J; junction bases unmatched: 4. The CDR3 consists of 16 residues. The CDR3 region has the DNA TGTGCCAGCAGCTTAACCGGACTAGCGGGGGTCTACGAGCAGTACTTC. Translating it yields CASSLTGLAGVYEQYF.

The chain joins TRBV6-5 to TRBJ2-3; the match to TRBD2 covers 10 bases. The CDR3 consists of 15 residues. Trimming removed 5 bases from V and 2 bases from J; junction bases left unmatched: 4. Germline V gene sequence: CDR1 MNHEY, CDR2 SVGAGI. This chain's CDR3 is CASSLGLANTDTQYF. CDR3 nucleotide sequence: TGTGCCAGCAGTCTGGGACTAGCGAACACAGATACGCAGTATTTT.

This clone was found once. J is TRBJ1-5 and V is TRBV27; TRBD1 agrees at 8 bases. Trimming cost V 2 bases and J 5 bases; bases outside gene matches: 5. The CDR3 spans 15 residues. Germline V CDR1 and CDR2: MNHEY, SMNVEV (reference sequence). CDR3 DNA sequence: TGTGCCAGCAGTTTAAGAACAGGGGGTGATCAGCCCCAGCATTTT. Amino acid sequence: CASSLRTGGDQPQHF.

V gene TRBV27 combines with J gene TRBJ1-2; no definite D call. Trimming cost V 1 base and J 6 bases, with 9 bases left between them. The CDR3 sequence is 13 residues long. Germline values: CDR1 MNHEY, CDR2 SMNVEV (reference sequence). The CDR3 reads CASSLWPTHGYTF. CDR3 bases: TGTGCCAGCAGTTTATGGCCGACTCATGGCTACACCTTC.

The rearrangement links TRBV5-4 to TRBJ1-6, with D possibly being TRBD1 (6 bases). Trimming stripped 3 bases from V and 10 bases from J, with 20 bases between. CDR1 and CDR2 from the germline V gene are SGHNT and YYREEE (reference sequence). This CDR3 region has 16 residues. CDR3 coding DNA: TGTGCCAGCAGCTCGGGACATATCTTAGCTGGATCACCCCTCCACTTT. Translation: CASSSGHILAGSPLHF.

The chain uses TRBV15 and TRBJ2-1; TRBD2 matches at 11 bases. The junction had 16 bases not matched to a gene; V was cut back by 6 bases and J by 0 bases. The CDR3 loop spans 20 amino acids. Germline CDR1 LNHNV, CDR2 YYDKDF (reference sequence). CDR3 nucleotides: TGTGCCACCAGACCGAGCCCGGGACTAGCGGTCCTGAGCTCCTACAATGAGCAGTTCTTC. Its protein product is CATRPSPGLAVLSSYNEQFF.

CDR3 residues: CASSYRGMNTEAFF. In DNA, the CDR3 is TGTGCCAGCAGTTACCGGGGAATGAACACTGAAGCTTTCTTT. The rearrangement links TRBV6-5 to TRBJ1-1; D remains ambiguous. The CDR3 is 14 residues long. Trimming cost V 2 bases and J 0 bases, with 7 bases left between them. From germline, CDR1 is MNHEY and CDR2 SVGAGI.

CDR3 region: CASSSPGGTYEQYF. The CDR3 DNA sequence: TGTGCCAGCAGCTCCCCGGGAGGGACCTACGAGCAGTACTTC. The chain uses TRBV7-2 and TRBJ2-7, with 8 nucleotides matching TRBD2. Germline-derived CDR1 and CDR2 are SGHTA and FQGNSA. The CDR3 spans 14 residues. Losses at the gene ends were 4 bases for V and 2 bases for J; bases not matched to a gene: 4.

A few counts support this clone. The genes are TRBV19 and TRBJ2-7; weak D call: TRBD2 (5 bases). The CDR3 is made up of 13 amino acids. Germline values: CDR1 LNHDA, CDR2 SQIVND (reference sequence). V was shortened by 10 bases and J by 2 bases, with 15 bases between the two germline ends. The CDR3 region has the DNA TGTGCCACCGCCAAACGGGATACCTACGAGCAGTACTTC. It encodes CATAKRDTYEQYF.

V is TRBV7-9 and J is TRBJ2-2, with 10 bases matching TRBD1. The length of the CDR3 is 16 residues. After removal of 5 bases from V and 6 bases from J, the junction contained 9 bases not matched to a gene. CDR1 and CDR2 from the germline V gene are SEHNR and FQNEAQ (reference sequence). The CDR3 nucleotides read TGTGCCAGCAGCCCAGGGACAGGGGAGTTCGCCGGGGAGCTGTTTTTT. Amino acid sequence: CASSPGTGEFAGELFF.

A few counts support this clone. The CDR3 coding sequence is TGTGCCAGCACCACAGGGGTGGGAGCCAAAAACATTCAGTACTTC. It specifies CASTTGVGAKNIQYF. The rearrangement links TRBV9 to TRBJ2-4, with 7 bases that match TRBD1. With 6 bases clipped from V and 0 bases from J, the junction kept 6 bases outside the gene matches. The CDR3 loop spans 15 amino acids. CDR1 and CDR2 (germline): SGDLS, YYNGEE.

This chain uses TRBV2 with TRBJ2-1; 12 bases match TRBD2. With 10 bases clipped from V and 5 bases from J, the junction kept 6 bases outside the gene matches. The CDR3 is 14 amino acids. The germline CDR1 and CDR2 sequences are SNHLY and FYNNEI. Here the CDR3 reads CATQTSGGNNEQFF. CDR3 nucleotide sequence: TGTGCCACCCAGACTAGCGGGGGCAACAATGAGCAGTTCTTC. Together with reference TRBV2 and TRBJ2-1, the CDR3 gives the full variable domain: EPEVTQTPSHQVTQMGQEVILRCVPISNHLYFYWYRQILGQKVEFLVSFYNNEISEKSEIFDDQFSVERPDGSNFTLKIRSTKLEDSAMYFCATQTSGGNNEQFFGPGTRLTVL.

The CDR3 DNA follows: TGTGCCAGCAGTTATCAAGACAGAGAGGGCTACACCTTC. This sequence encodes CASSYQDREGYTF. The chain combines TRBV6-6 with TRBJ1-2, with D possibly matching TRBD1 (5 bases). The CDR3 runs 13 residues. Trimming shortened V by 3 bases and J by 8 bases, and 13 bases separated the two germline ends. CDR1 is MNHNY and CDR2 is SVGAGI in the germline V gene (reference sequence).

The J gene is TRBJ2-7, the V gene TRBV27; TRBD2 agrees at 8 bases. The germline CDR1 and CDR2 sequences are MNHEY and SMNVEV (reference sequence). The CDR3 has 16 residues. V shed 6 bases and J 5 bases; nucleotides not matched to a gene: 15. The CDR3 loop reads CASSYRTGTSKNEQYF. The CDR3 region has the DNA TGTGCCAGCAGCTATCGCACCGGGACTAGTAAGAACGAGCAGTACTTC.

The rearrangement uses TRBV7-3 and TRBJ2-5; perhaps TRBD2 as D (5 bases). This CDR3 has 13 amino acids. V lost 3 bases to trimming and J lost 5 bases, with 10 bases between them. Germline CDR1 and CDR2: SGHTA and FQGTGA. The CDR3: CASSFGLFETQYF. CDR3 DNA sequence: TGTGCCAGCAGCTTTGGACTCTTTGAGACCCAGTACTTC.

This clone was detected only once. This CDR3 reads CASSVEERGVSPLHF. The CDR3 DNA follows: TGTGCCAGCAGCGTAGAGGAACGGGGAGTCTCACCCCTCCACTTT. The rearrangement links TRBV9 to TRBJ1-6, with D unclear. V dropped 0 bases and J dropped 10 bases, with 14 bases sitting between them. From germline, CDR1 is SGDLS and CDR2 YYNGEE. This CDR3 is 15 amino acids long.